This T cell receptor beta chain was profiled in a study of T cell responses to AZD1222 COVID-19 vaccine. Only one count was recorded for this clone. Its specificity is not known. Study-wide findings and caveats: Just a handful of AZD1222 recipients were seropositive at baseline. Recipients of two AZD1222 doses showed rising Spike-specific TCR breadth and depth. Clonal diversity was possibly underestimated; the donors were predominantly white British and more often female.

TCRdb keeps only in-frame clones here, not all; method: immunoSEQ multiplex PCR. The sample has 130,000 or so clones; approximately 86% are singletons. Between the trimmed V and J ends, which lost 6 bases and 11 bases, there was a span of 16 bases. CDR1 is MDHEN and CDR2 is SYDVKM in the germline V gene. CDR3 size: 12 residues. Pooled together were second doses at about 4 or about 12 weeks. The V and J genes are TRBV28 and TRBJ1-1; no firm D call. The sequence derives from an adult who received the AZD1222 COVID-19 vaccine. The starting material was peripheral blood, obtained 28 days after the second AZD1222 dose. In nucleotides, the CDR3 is TGTGCCAGCAGCACCTCCTGGGGTAGGGCTTTCTTT. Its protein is CASSTSWGRAFF.